This TCR beta chain was retrieved from a study of cytotoxic CD8 clonotypes in ibrutinib-treated CLL. Study-wide findings and caveats: Public clonotypes showed up rarely, and on treatment they shrank or held steady.

Assay: immunoSEQ multiplex PCR; the TCRdb copy retains only in-frame clones and omits some. This table has more than 25,000 clones, more than 60% appearing once. On this clone itself: Its antigen is undetermined.

Between the trimmed V and J ends, which lost 6 bases and 1 base, there was a span of 15 bases. CDR1 MGHDK and CDR2 SYGVNS come from the germline V gene. The CDR3 runs 15 residues. This receptor was taken from a human donor with chronic lymphocytic leukemia. This chain joins TRBV25-1 and TRBJ2-5; D is possibly TRBD1 (6 bases). Sequenced here: PBMCs, sampled after 24 months of ibrutinib treatment. The CDR3 bases are TGTGCCAGCAGCGACCCTGGGACACCCCAAGAGACCCAGTACTTC. As protein: CASSDPGTPQETQYF.